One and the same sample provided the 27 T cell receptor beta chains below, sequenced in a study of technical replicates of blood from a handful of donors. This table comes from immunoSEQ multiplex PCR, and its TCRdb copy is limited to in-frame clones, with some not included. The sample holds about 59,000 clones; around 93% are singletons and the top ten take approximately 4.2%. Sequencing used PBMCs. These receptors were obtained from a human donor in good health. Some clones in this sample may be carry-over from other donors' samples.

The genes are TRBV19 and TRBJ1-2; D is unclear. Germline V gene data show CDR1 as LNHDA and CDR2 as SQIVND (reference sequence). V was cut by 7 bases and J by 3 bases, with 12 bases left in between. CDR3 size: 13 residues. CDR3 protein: CASMRRRDYGYTF. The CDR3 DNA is TGTGCCAGTATGAGGAGGAGGGACTATGGCTACACCTTC.

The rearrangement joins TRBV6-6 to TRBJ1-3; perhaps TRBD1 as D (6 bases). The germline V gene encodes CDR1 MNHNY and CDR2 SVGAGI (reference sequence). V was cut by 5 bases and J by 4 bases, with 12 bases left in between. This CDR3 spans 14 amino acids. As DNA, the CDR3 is TGTGCCAGCAGTCCGACAGGCGGGGGAAACACCATATATTTT. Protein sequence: CASSPTGGGNTIYF.

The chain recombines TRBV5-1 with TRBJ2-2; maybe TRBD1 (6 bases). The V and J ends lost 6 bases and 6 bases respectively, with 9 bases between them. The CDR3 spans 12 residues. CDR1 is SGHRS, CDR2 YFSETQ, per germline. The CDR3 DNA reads TGCGCCAGCACCACAGGGCCCGGGGAGCTGTTTTTT. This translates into CASTTGPGELFF.

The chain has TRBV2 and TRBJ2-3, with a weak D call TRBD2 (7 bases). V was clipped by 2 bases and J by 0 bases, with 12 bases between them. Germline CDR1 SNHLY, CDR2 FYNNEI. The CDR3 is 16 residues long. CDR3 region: CASSEFRGASTDTQYF. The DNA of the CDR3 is TGTGCCAGCAGTGAATTTCGGGGGGCTAGCACAGATACGCAGTATTTT.

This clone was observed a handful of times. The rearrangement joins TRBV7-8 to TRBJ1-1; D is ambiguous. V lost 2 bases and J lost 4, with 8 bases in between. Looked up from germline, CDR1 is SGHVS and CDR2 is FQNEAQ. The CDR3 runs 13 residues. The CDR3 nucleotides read TGTGCCAGCAGCTTACGCGATGGCACTGAAGCTTTCTTT. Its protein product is CASSLRDGTEAFF. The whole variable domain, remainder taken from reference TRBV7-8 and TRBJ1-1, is GAGVSQSPRYKVAKRGQDVALRCDPISGHVSLFWYQQALGQGPEFLTYFQNEAQLDKSGLPSDRFFAERPEGSVSTLKIQRTQQEDSAVYLCASSLRDGTEAFFGQGTRLTVV.

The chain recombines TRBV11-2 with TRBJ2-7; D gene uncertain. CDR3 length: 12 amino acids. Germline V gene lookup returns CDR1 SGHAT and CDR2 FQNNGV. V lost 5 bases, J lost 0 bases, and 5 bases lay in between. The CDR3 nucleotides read TGTGCCAGCAGCCACTACTCCTACGAGCAGTACTTC. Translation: CASSHYSYEQYF.

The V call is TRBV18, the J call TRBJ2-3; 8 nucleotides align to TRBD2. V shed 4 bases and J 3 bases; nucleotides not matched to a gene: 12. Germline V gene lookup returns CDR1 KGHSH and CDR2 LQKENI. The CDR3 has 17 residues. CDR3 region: CASSLTPVRGGTDTQYF. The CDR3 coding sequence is TGTGCCAGCTCACTTACCCCCGTCCGGGGGGGGACAGATACGCAGTATTTT.

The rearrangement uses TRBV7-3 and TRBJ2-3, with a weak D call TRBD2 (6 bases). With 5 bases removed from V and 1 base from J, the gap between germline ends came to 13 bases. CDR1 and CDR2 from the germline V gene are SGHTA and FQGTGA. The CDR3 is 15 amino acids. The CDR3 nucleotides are TGTGCCAGCAGCCTCCGGGACTCCCGCACAGATACGCAGTATTTT. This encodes CASSLRDSRTDTQYF.

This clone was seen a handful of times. CDR3 nucleotide sequence: TGTGCCAGCAGCCTAATACGGACTAGCGGGAGGGGCACAGATACGCAGTATTTT. Its translation: CASSLIRTSGRGTDTQYF. This chain links TRBV7-6 with TRBJ2-3, with 15 nucleotides matching TRBD2. The CDR3 sequence is 18 residues long. With V trimmed by 5 bases and J by 1 base, 7 bases remained unmatched. Per the germline V gene, CDR1 is SGHVS and CDR2 is FNYEAQ. The full variable domain, with the rest looked up from reference TRBV7-6 and TRBJ2-3, is GAGVSQSPRYKVTKRGQDVALRCDPISGHVSLYWYRQALGQGPEFLTYFNYEAQQDKSGLPNDRFSAERPEGSISTLTIQRTEQRDSAMYRCASSLIRTSGRGTDTQYFGPGTRLTVL.

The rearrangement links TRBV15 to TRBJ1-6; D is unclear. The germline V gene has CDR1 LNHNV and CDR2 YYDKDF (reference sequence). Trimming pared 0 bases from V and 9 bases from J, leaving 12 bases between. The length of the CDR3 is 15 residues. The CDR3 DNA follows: TGTGCCACCAGCAGAGAAGGCACTGCGGCTTCACCCCTCCACTTT. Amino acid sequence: CATSREGTAASPLHF.

CDR3 nucleotides: TGTGCCATCACTATGGACAGGGGATATGGCTACACCTTC. It is translated as CAITMDRGYGYTF. The gene calls are TRBV10-3 and TRBJ1-2, with TRBD1 matching over 9 bases. The CDR3 contains 13 residues. Per the germline V gene, CDR1 is ENHRY and CDR2 is SYGVKD. The V segment lost 7 bases and the J segment 5 bases; nucleotides outside the gene matches: 5.

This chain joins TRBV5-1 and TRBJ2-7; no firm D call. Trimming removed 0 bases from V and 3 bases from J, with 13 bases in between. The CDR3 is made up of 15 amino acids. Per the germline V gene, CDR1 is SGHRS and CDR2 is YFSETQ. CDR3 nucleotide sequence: TGCGCCAGCAGCTTGGTAGCCTCCCCGGGCTACGAGCAGTACTTC. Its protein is CASSLVASPGYEQYF.

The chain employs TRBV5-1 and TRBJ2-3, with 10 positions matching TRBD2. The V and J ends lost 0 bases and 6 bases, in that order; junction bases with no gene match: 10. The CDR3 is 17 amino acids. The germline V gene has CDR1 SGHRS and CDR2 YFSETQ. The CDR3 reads CASSLVASGRRGDTQYF. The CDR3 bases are TGCGCCAGCAGCTTGGTGGCTAGCGGGAGAAGGGGGGATACGCAGTATTTT.

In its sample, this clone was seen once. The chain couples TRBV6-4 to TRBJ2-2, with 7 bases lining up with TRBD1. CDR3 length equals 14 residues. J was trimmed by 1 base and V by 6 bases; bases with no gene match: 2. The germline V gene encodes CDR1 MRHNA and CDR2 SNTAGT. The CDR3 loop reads CASRTGLNTGELFF. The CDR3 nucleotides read TGTGCCAGCAGGACAGGGTTGAACACCGGGGAGCTGTTTTTT.

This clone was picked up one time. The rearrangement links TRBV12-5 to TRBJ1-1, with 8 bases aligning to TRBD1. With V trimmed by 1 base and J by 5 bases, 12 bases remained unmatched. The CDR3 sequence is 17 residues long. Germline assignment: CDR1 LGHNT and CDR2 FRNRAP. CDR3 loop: CASGLDTIQGGLTEAFF. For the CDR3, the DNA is TGTGCTAGTGGTTTGGATACCATACAGGGGGGACTGACTGAAGCTTTCTTT.

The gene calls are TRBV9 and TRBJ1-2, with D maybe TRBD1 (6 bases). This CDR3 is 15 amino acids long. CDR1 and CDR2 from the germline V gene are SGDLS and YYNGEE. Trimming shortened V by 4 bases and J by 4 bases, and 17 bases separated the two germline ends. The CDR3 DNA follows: TGTGCCAGCAGCCCCGAGGACAGTCCTCTCTATGGCTACACCTTC. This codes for CASSPEDSPLYGYTF.

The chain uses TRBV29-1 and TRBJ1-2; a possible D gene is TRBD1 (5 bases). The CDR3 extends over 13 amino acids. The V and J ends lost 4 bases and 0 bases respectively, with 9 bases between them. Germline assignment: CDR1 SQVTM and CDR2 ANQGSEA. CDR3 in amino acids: CSVAGVANYGYTF. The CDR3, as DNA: TGCAGCGTTGCGGGGGTAGCTAACTATGGCTACACCTTC.

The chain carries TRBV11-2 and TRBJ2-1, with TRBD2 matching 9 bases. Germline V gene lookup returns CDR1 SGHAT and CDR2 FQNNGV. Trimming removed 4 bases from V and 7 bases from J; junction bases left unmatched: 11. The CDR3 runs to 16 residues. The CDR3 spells CASSSGGAGGRNEQFF. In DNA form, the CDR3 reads TGTGCCAGCAGCTCTGGGGGTGCGGGAGGGCGGAATGAGCAGTTCTTC.

CDR3 nucleotides: TGTGCCAGCAGAGGCAGGGGCCGTTCGGAAGGGTACAATGAGCAGTTCTTC. This sequence encodes CASRGRGRSEGYNEQFF. The chain links TRBV7-7 to TRBJ2-1, with D perhaps TRBD1 (6 bases). Germline V gene sequence: CDR1 SSHAT, CDR2 FNYEAQ (reference sequence). Trimming cost V 6 bases and J 4 bases, with 22 bases left between them. The CDR3 length is 17 residues.

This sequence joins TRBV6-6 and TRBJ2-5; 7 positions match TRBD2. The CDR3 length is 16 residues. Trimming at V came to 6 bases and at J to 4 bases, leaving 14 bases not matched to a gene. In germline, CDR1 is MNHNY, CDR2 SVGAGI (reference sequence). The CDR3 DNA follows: TGTGCCAGCAGCCCCCTAATGGGGGAGGGCCCAGAGACCCAGTACTTC. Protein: CASSPLMGEGPETQYF.

CDR3 sequence (DNA): TGTGCCATCGGAGGGGGCGGAACAGATACGCAGTATTTT. This gives the protein CAIGGGGTDTQYF. J is TRBJ2-3 and V is TRBV10-3, with D perhaps matching TRBD1 (7 bases). Germline V lookup: CDR1 ENHRY, CDR2 SYGVKD. This CDR3 has 13 residues. V was trimmed by 8 bases and J by 3 bases, leaving 12 bases between them.

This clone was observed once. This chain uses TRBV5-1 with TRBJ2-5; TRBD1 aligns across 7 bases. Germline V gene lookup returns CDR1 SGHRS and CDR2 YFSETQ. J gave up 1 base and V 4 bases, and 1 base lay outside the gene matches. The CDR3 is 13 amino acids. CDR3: CASSPGGQETQYF. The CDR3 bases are TGCGCCAGCAGCCCAGGGGGCCAAGAGACCCAGTACTTC.

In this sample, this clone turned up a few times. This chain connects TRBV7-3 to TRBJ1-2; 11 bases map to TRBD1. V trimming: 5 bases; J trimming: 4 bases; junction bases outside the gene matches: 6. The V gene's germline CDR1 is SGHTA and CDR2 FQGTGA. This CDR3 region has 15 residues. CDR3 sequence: CASSPGQGAIYGYTF. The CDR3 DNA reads TGTGCCAGCAGCCCAGGACAGGGGGCCATCTATGGCTACACCTTC.

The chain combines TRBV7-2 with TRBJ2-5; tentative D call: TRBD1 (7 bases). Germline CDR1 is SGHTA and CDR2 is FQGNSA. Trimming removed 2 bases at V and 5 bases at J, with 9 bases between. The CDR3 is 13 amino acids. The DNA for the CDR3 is TGTGCCAGCAGCTTATCAGGGGGGGAGACCCAGTACTTC. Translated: CASSLSGGETQYF.

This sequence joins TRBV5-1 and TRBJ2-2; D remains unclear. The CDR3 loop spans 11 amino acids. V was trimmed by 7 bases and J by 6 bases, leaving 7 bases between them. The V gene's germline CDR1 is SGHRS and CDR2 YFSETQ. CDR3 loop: CASSVAGELFF. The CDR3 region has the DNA TGCGCCAGCTCGGTTGCCGGGGAGCTGTTTTTT.

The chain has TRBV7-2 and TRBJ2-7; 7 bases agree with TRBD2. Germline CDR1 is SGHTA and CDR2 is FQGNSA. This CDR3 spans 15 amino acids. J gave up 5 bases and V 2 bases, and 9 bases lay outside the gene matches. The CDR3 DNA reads TGTGCCAGCAGCTTAATTGGCGGGAGTAGCGACGAGCAGTACTTC. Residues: CASSLIGGSSDEQYF.

The CDR3 is CARELAGGTDTQYF. The CDR3 nucleotides read TGTGCCAGGGAGCTCGCGGGGGGCACAGATACGCAGTATTTT. The rearrangement uses TRBV2 and TRBJ2-3; 7 bases are shared with TRBD2. The CDR3 totals 14 residues. After removal of 9 bases from V and 1 base from J, the junction contained 7 bases not matched to a gene. The germline gives CDR1 SNHLY, CDR2 FYNNEI.